The clone carrying this TCR beta chain is large (0.1 to 1%). What it binds is unknown. This sample is drawn from a study of vaccination and CD4 T cells after COVID-19. V was trimmed by 1 base and J by 2 bases, leaving 3 bases between them. The CDR3 is 13 amino acids. The germline V gene has CDR1 LNHDA and CDR2 SQIVND (reference sequence). Scientists ran DNA taken from cultured CD4+ T cells through the Oncomine TCR Beta short-read assay for sequencing. TCRdb ran MiXCR on the PCR reads and lists one entry per CDR3 protein. The sample has roughly 10,000 distinct CDR3 sequences; about 27% are singletons. The treatment is: roughly 11-day PBMC culture with coronavirus spike peptide pools or control peptides (ViraFEST assay).

This TCR derives from a human donor who received a COVID-19 vaccine. Specimen: CD4+ T cells from blood, cultured in vitro, collected before SARS-CoV-2 vaccination. The gene calls are TRBV19 and TRBJ1-5; D is ambiguous. DNA of the CDR3: TGTGCCAGTAGTATAGGAGGCAATCAGCCCCAGCATTTT. Translation gives CASSIGGNQPQHF.